One sample yielded the 27 T cell receptor beta chains listed below, sequenced in a study of human T cells and chemical hapten exposure. Documented time point: patch test 3, about 24 weeks after DPC sensitization. The treatment denotes: therapeutic diphenylcyclopropenone sensitization with weekly scalp DPC. MiXCR, run by TCRdb on the RACE reads, gives a single entry per CDR3 protein. The sample yields tens of thousands of distinct CDR3 sequences, under 15% seen once. The specimen was whole blood, collected in connection with sensitization to the hapten diphenylcyclopropenone (DPC). The receptor set was obtained from a woman in her forties or fifties with alopecia areata. Some clones in this sample may be carry-over from other donors' samples.

The J gene is TRBJ2-7, the V gene TRBV2; maybe TRBD1 (6 bases). V lost 0 bases and J lost 6, with 24 bases in between. This CDR3 is 18 amino acids long. Germline CDR1 is SNHLY and CDR2 is FYNNEI. The CDR3 protein is CASSEAGMPGQQGLEQYF. Written as DNA, the CDR3 is TGTGCCAGCAGTGAAGCCGGTATGCCGGGACAACAGGGCCTCGAGCAGTACTTC.

This sequence joins TRBV29-1 and TRBJ2-5; D gene unclear. V lost 6 bases, J lost 5 bases, and 19 bases lay in between. Germline assignment: CDR1 SQVTM and CDR2 ANQGSEA. CDR3 length equals 14 residues. CDR3 residues: CSVSRASGRETQYF. The CDR3 DNA reads as TGCAGCGTATCCCGGGCCTCCGGGCGGGAGACCCAGTACTTC.

This clonotype was seen a few times. The J gene is TRBJ2-5, the V gene TRBV5-4; D gene uncertain. CDR3 size: 14 residues. Trimming stripped 1 base from V and 1 base from J, with 8 bases between. CDR1 and CDR2 from the germline V gene are SGHNT and YYREEE (reference sequence). CDR3 region: CASSLFAAQETQYF. For the CDR3, the DNA is TGTGCCAGCAGCTTGTTCGCGGCCCAAGAGACCCAGTACTTC.

This clonotype came up a few times. The chain links TRBV4-1 to TRBJ2-3; the D is unclear. CDR3 length: 15 amino acids. The germline gives CDR1 MGHRA, CDR2 YSYEKL. Trimming cost V 1 base and J 0 bases, with 8 bases left between them. DNA for the CDR3: TGCGCCAGCAGCCAAGGAGCGTCTAGCACAGATACGCAGTATTTT. It codes for CASSQGASSTDTQYF.

This chain uses TRBV7-9 with TRBJ1-1; D might be TRBD1 (5 bases). CDR1 is SEHNR, CDR2 FQNEAQ, per germline (reference sequence). The CDR3 is 15 amino acids. CDR3: CAAVETGRVNTEAFF. CDR3 sequence (DNA): TGTGCAGCCGTGGAAACGGGGCGAGTGAACACTGAAGCTTTCTTT.

Many counts were recorded for this clonotype. The gene calls are TRBV19 and TRBJ1-4; no definite D call. V was trimmed by 4 bases and J by 3 bases, leaving 12 bases between them. The germline V gene has CDR1 LNHDA and CDR2 SQIVND (reference sequence). This CDR3 is built from 15 residues. The CDR3: CASSTAAGSNEKLFF. As DNA, the CDR3 is TGTGCCAGTAGTACTGCGGCTGGGTCTAATGAAAAACTGTTTTTT.

This clonotype was seen ten or more times. The gene calls are TRBV7-8 and TRBJ1-5; possible D gene TRBD1, 6 bases. This CDR3 has 15 amino acids. The germline V gene has CDR1 SGHVS and CDR2 FQNEAQ. Trimming took off 5 bases at V and 0 bases at J, with 11 bases between the two ends. For the CDR3, the DNA is TGTGCCAGCAGCACACAGGGCGCTAGCAATCAGCCCCAGCATTTT. This encodes CASSTQGASNQPQHF.

In this sample, this clonotype turned up a few times. The chain joins TRBV11-1 to TRBJ2-3, with 10 positions matching TRBD2. V dropped 5 bases and J dropped 1; count of bases not matched to a gene: 3. Germline V CDR1 and CDR2: SGHAT, FQDESV (reference sequence). CDR3 length: 15 amino acids. The CDR3, as DNA: TGTGCCAGCAGCACCGGGACTAGCGGCACAGATACGCAGTATTTT. Translating it yields CASSTGTSGTDTQYF.

The chain carries TRBV11-2 and TRBJ2-1, with TRBD2 matching 8 bases. The CDR3 runs 17 residues. The V gene end was trimmed by 1 base and the J gene end by 1 base; junction bases not matched to a gene: 6. The germline V gene has CDR1 SGHAT and CDR2 FQNNGV. The CDR3, as DNA: TGTGCCAGCAGCTTAGGGGCCGGCGGGGGGTCCTACAATGAGCAGTTCTTC. Translation gives CASSLGAGGGSYNEQFF.

The genes are TRBV28 and TRBJ2-7; TRBD2 is a possible D gene (5 bases). From germline, CDR1 is MDHEN and CDR2 SYDVKM. With 7 bases removed from V and 5 bases from J, the gap between germline ends came to 15 bases. The CDR3 loop spans 13 amino acids. The CDR3 spells CASTLPGGNEQYF. CDR3 nucleotide sequence: TGTGCCAGCACACTCCCCGGAGGTAACGAGCAGTACTTC.

This clonotype has a handful of counts. The chain links TRBV5-1 to TRBJ2-3; no definite D call. Trimming shortened V by 0 bases and J by 2 bases, and 7 bases separated the two germline ends. The length of the CDR3 is 14 residues. Germline V gene data show CDR1 as SGHRS and CDR2 as YFSETQ. The CDR3 DNA sequence: TGCGCCAGCAGCTTGGAGACCCCCACAGATACGCAGTATTTT. It specifies CASSLETPTDTQYF.

The chain uses TRBV7-9 and TRBJ1-2, with a tentative D call TRBD1 (6 bases). CDR3 size: 13 residues. Trimming cost V 2 bases and J 6 bases, with 10 bases left between them. Germline CDR1 SEHNR, CDR2 FQNEAQ (reference sequence). The CDR3 loop reads CASSLPGADGYTF. In nucleotides, the CDR3 is TGTGCCAGCAGCTTACCGGGGGCTGATGGCTACACCTTC.

There are a few counts of this clonotype. The chain employs TRBV25-1 and TRBJ2-5; D is unresolved. V was shortened by 0 bases and J by 5 bases, with 10 bases between the two germline ends. CDR1 MGHDK and CDR2 SYGVNS come from the germline V gene. CDR3 length: 14 amino acids. Here the CDR3 DNA reads TGTGCCAGCAGTGAATATTTCGGTGGGGAGACCCAGTACTTC. It translates to CASSEYFGGETQYF.

This chain links TRBV4-2 with TRBJ1-1, with 12 bases lining up with TRBD1. CDR1 and CDR2 (germline): LGHNA, YNFKEQ. V shed 3 bases, J shed 0 bases, and the junction held 8 bases outside the gene matches. CDR3 size: 18 residues. The CDR3 reads CASSHRRDRGQLNTEAFF. The CDR3 DNA is TGTGCCAGCAGCCATCGCCGGGACAGGGGGCAGCTGAACACTGAAGCTTTCTTT.

This clonotype occurred many times. The chain has TRBV11-2 and TRBJ2-7; TRBD2 matches 9 bases. CDR1 SGHAT and CDR2 FQNNGV come from the germline V gene. Trimming at V came to 3 bases and at J to 4 bases, leaving 4 bases not matched to a gene. CDR3 length: 14 residues. In nucleotides, the CDR3 is TGTGCCAGCAGCTTTACTAGCGGGCCTTACGAGCAGTACTTC. Amino acids: CASSFTSGPYEQYF.

The chain couples TRBV18 to TRBJ1-1, with 9 bases that match TRBD1. With V trimmed by 3 bases and J by 5 bases, 7 bases remained unmatched. The CDR3 covers 15 residues. From germline, CDR1 is KGHSH and CDR2 LQKENI. The CDR3 nucleotides read TGTGCCAGCTCACCCCAGACAGGGGGGACAACTGAAGCTTTCTTT. This gives the protein CASSPQTGGTTEAFF. The whole variable domain, filled in from reference TRBV18 and TRBJ1-1, reads NAGVMQNPRHLVRRRGQEARLRCSPMKGHSHVYWYRQLPEEGLKFMVYLQKENIIDESGMPKERFSAEFPKEGPSILRIQQVVRGDSAAYFCASSPQTGGTTEAFFGQGTRLTVV.

A few counts support this clonotype. The V and J genes are TRBV29-1 and TRBJ2-7; 8 bases fit TRBD1. V shed 1 base and J 4 bases; nucleotides not matched to a gene: 3. Germline CDR1 and CDR2: SQVTM and ANQGSEA. The CDR3 is made up of 13 amino acids. CDR3 residues: CSVEGRTGYEQYF. DNA of the CDR3: TGCAGCGTTGAAGGTCGGACAGGGTACGAGCAGTACTTC.

This clonotype appeared many times. The V call is TRBV3-1, the J call TRBJ1-2, with no clear D. This CDR3 is built from 14 residues. CDR1 and CDR2 from the germline V gene are LGHDT and YNNKEL (reference sequence). V dropped 4 bases and J dropped 7 bases, with 16 bases sitting between them. The CDR3 DNA reads as TGTGCCAGCAGCCGCAGTCGGGGAATCCCTGGCTACACCTTC. It is translated as CASSRSRGIPGYTF.

CDR3 protein: CASSYFSQPNPSNEQYF. The CDR3 DNA is TGTGCCAGCAGTTACTTCTCCCAGCCGAACCCTTCCAACGAGCAGTACTTC. This chain links TRBV6-5 with TRBJ2-7; D not certain. Germline CDR1 reads MNHEY; CDR2 reads SVGAGI. V gave up 1 base and J gave up 5 bases, with 21 bases separating them. The CDR3 contains 17 residues.

The chain links TRBV5-1 to TRBJ2-3; D gene ambiguous. CDR1 is SGHRS and CDR2 is YFSETQ in the germline V gene. Trimming took 3 bases from V and 1 from J, leaving 9 bases between them. This CDR3 has 14 residues. CDR3 sequence: CASSSTSGTDTQYF. The CDR3 coding sequence is TGCGCCAGCAGCTCGACCTCTGGCACAGATACGCAGTATTTT.

This chain joins TRBV7-2 and TRBJ2-2; no clear D gene. From germline, CDR1 is SGHTA and CDR2 FQGNSA. This CDR3 has 17 residues. V was trimmed by 5 bases and J by 6 bases, leaving 22 bases between them. The CDR3 sequence is CASSPMGFTARSGELFF. CDR3 in DNA: TGTGCCAGCAGCCCTATGGGCTTTACAGCTAGGTCCGGGGAGCTGTTTTTT.

This sequence joins TRBV5-6 and TRBJ2-4; D is ambiguous. V was trimmed by 0 bases and J by 0 bases, leaving 10 bases between them. Germline CDR1 and CDR2: SGHDT and YYEEEE. This CDR3 has 16 residues. DNA of the CDR3: TGTGCCAGCAGCTTGGTTGCGTCTTCAGCCAAAAACATTCAGTACTTC. As protein: CASSLVASSAKNIQYF.

This clonotype has ten or more counts. The J gene is TRBJ2-1, the V gene TRBV5-1; the match to TRBD2 covers 12 bases. The germline V gene encodes CDR1 SGHRS and CDR2 YFSETQ. The length of the CDR3 is 15 residues. V was clipped by 3 bases and J by 10 bases; unmatched bases: 8. The CDR3 DNA sequence: TGCGCCAGCAGCTCCGGGACTAGCGGGTCTGGAGAGCAGTTCTTC. Protein product: CASSSGTSGSGEQFF.

This clonotype was counted only a few times. The gene calls are TRBV14 and TRBJ2-7, with D possibly TRBD2 on 5 matching bases. Trimming removed 1 base from V and 4 bases from J, with 23 bases in between. The CDR3 is 18 amino acids. Per germline, CDR1 SGHDN and CDR2 FVKESK. CDR3 bases: TGTGCCAGCAGCCAAGGGAGGAATGGCTATCCGGGGATATACGAGCAGTACTTC. Amino acids: CASSQGRNGYPGIYEQYF.

V gene TRBV20-1 combines with J gene TRBJ2-7; possibly TRBD2 for D (5 bases). V was cut by 2 bases and J by 7 bases, with 15 bases left in between. This CDR3 comprises 13 residues. Germline V gives CDR1 DFQATT, CDR2 SNEGSKA (reference sequence). CDR3 bases: TGCAGTGCTAGAAGCCGCTCACCGGGGGAGCAGTACTTC. This codes for CSARSRSPGEQYF.

This clonotype was counted only a few times. V usage is TRBV6-6 and J usage is TRBJ2-3; 10 bases are a match to TRBD1. V dropped 0 bases and J dropped 4; count of bases not matched to a gene: 7. There are 17 residues in the CDR3. Germline CDR1 MNHNY, CDR2 SVGAGI (reference sequence). For the CDR3, the DNA is TGTGCCAGCAGTTACTCTAGGTTTGGACAGGGGGCAGATACGCAGTATTTT. This gives the protein CASSYSRFGQGADTQYF.

Remarks on this clonotype: A read error may explain this, as a much larger clone is one base away. The chain is built from TRBV7-6 and TRBJ2-1, with D maybe TRBD1 (6 bases). This CDR3 comprises 14 residues. Germline CDR1 and CDR2: SGHVS and FNYEAQ. CDR3 sequence: CASSLRTAYNVQFF. Written as DNA, the CDR3 is TGTGCCAGCAGCTTGAGGACAGCTTACAATGTGCAGTTCTTC.